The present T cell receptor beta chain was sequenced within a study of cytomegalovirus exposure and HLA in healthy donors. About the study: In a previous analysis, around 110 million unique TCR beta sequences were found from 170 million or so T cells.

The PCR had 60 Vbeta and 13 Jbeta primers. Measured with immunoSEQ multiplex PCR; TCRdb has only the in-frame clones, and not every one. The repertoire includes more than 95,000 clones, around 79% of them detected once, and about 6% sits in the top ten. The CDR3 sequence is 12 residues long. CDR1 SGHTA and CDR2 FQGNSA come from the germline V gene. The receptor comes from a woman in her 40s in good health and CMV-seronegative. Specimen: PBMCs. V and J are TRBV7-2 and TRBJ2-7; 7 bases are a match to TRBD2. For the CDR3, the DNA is TGTGCCAGCAGCTTAGTAGGAGGACTAGAGGTGGTC. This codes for CASSLVGGLEVV.